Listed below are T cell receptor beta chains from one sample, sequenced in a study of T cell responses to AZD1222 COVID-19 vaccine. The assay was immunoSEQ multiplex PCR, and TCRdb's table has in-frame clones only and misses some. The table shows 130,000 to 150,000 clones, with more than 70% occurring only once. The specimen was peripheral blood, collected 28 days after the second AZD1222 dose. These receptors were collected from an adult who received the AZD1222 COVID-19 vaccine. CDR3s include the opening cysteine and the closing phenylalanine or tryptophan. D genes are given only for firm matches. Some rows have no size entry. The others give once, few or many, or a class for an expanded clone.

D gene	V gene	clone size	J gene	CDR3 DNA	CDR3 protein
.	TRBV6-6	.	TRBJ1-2	TGTGCCACTCAGACTGATGGCTACACCTTC	CATQTDGYTF
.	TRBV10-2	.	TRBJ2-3	TGCGCCAGCTCTACAGAGACAGATACGCAGTATTTT	CASSTETDTQYF
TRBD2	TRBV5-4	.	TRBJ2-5	TGTGCCAGCAGCTCGAGGGGGCTAGCGGGGGCCCAGTACTTC	CASSSRGLAGAQYF
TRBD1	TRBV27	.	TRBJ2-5	TGTGCCAGCAGTTTAGGTGGGACAGGCCGAGAGACCCAGTACTTC	CASSLGGTGRETQYF
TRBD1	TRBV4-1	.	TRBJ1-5	TGCGCCAGCAGCCAGGGGGGGACAGGCAGCAATCAGCCCCAGCATTTT	CASSQGGTGSNQPQHF
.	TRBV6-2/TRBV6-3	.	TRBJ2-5	TGTGCCAGCAGTTACCCCGCCGAGACCCAGTACTTC	CASSYPAETQYF
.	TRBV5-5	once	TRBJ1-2	TGTGCCAGCAGCCTGGGACGGAAATATGGCTACACCTTC	CASSLGRKYGYTF
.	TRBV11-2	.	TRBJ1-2	TGTGCCAGCAGCTTAGTTCAACCGGACACCTGGAGGGATGGCTACACCTTC	CASSLVQPDTWRDGYTF
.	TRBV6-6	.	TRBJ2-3	TGTGCCAGCAGTTACTCAGGCAACTCCGCAGATACGCAGTATTTT	CASSYSGNSADTQYF
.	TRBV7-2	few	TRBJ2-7	TGTGCCAGCAGCTGGAGGGCCTACGAGCAGTACTTC	CASSWRAYEQYF
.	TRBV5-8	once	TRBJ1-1	TGTGCCAGCAAGGTCTTCCTACAGGGAGGGAACACTGAAGCTTTCTTT	CASKVFLQGGNTEAFF
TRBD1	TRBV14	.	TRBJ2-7	TGTGCCAGCAGCCGCCCAGGGACAGGGCCCTACGAGCAGTACTTC	CASSRPGTGPYEQYF
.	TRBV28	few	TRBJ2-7	TGTGCCAGCCAGGGCTCCTACGAGCAGTACTTC	CASQGSYEQYF
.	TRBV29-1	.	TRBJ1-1	TGCAGCGGGCAGGACACTGAAGCTTTCTTT	CSGQDTEAFF
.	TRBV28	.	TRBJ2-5	TGTGCCAGCAGGAAACTAGACCGACAGAAAGAGACCCAGTACTTC	CASRKLDRQKETQYF
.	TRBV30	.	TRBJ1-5	TGTGCCTGGAGTCTAGCGGGGAATAGCAATCAGCCCCAGCATTTT	CAWSLAGNSNQPQHF
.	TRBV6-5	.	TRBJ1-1	TGTGCCAGCAGTTTGACAGGCTTTAATCCTGAAGCTTTCTTT	CASSLTGFNPEAFF
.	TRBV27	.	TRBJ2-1	TGTGCCAGCAGCATAACCGCCATCCTCGATGAGCAGTTCTTC	CASSITAILDEQFF
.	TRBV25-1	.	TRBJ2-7	TGTGCCAGCAGTGCCAGGGGAACCTACGAGCAGTACTTC	CASSARGTYEQYF
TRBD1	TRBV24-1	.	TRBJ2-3	TGTGCCACCAGTGACCAAACCGGGACAGAGGGCACAGATACGCAGTATTTT	CATSDQTGTEGTDTQYF
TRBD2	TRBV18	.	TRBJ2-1	TGTGCCAGCTCACCTAGCGGGATAGATGAGCAGTTCTTC	CASSPSGIDEQFF
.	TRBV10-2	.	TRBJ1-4	TGCGCCAGCTGGGGGGGTTCGGCAAAACTGTTTTTT	CASWGGSAKLFF
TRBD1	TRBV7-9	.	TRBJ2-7	TGTGCCAGCAGCGACAGGGGGGGTGGATACGAGCAGTACTTC	CASSDRGGGYEQYF
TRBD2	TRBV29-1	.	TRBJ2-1	TGCAGCGGTCCGGGACTAGCGGGGAATGAGCAGTTCTTC	CSGPGLAGNEQFF
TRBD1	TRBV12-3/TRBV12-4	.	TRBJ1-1	TGTGCCAGCAGTACACCCGGGACAGGGGCTTTCTTT	CASSTPGTGAFF
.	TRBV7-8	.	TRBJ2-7	TGTGCCAGCGCCCTGGGCAGGGGGGGTCTTGAGCAGTACTTC	CASALGRGGLEQYF
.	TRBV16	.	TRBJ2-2	TGTGCCAGCAGCCAAGAGGGGAACGCGAACACCGGGGAGCTGTTTTTT	CASSQEGNANTGELFF
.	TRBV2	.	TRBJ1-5	TGTGCCGGCAAGAGATATAGCAATCAGCCCCAGCATTTT	CAGKRYSNQPQHF
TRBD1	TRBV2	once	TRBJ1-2	TGTGCCAGCAGGAGGAATACAGGGGACTATGGCTACACCTTC	CASRRNTGDYGYTF
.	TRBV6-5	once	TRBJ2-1	TGTGCCAGCAGTCTTGGGACGTTCGTCTACAATGAGCAGTTCTTC	CASSLGTFVYNEQFF
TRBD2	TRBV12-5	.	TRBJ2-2	TGTGCTAGTGGTCAATCCGGGACTAGCGGGAGTGTAACCGGGGAGCTGTTTTTT	CASGQSGTSGSVTGELFF
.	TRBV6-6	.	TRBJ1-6	TGTGCCAGCGGGGACCGGAGCTCCTATAATTCACCCCTCCACTTT	CASGDRSSYNSPLHF
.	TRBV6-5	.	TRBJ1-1	TGTGCCAGCAGTTATATTGGAGGGGTTGCTTTCTTT	CASSYIGGVAFF
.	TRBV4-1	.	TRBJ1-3	TGCGCCAGCAGCCAAGATCCGCGTACTTGGCGAGGAAACACCATATATTTT	CASSQDPRTWRGNTIYF
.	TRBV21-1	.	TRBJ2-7	TGTGCCAGCACCCCCCGCCGACAGGGGAGGATCTACGAGCAGTACTTC	CASTPRRQGRIYEQYF
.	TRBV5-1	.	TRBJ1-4	TGCGCCAGCAGCTTGGGTCAGCTTAATGAAAAACTGTTTTTT	CASSLGQLNEKLFF
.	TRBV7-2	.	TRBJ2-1	TGTGCCAGCAGCTTAGGTCCGGTCGCCTACAATGAGCAGTTCTTC	CASSLGPVAYNEQFF
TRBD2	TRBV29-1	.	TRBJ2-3	TGCAGCGCATCCAACTCACTAGCGGGGAGCACAGATACGCAGTATTTT	CSASNSLAGSTDTQYF
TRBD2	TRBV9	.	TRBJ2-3	TGTGCCAGCAGCGTCGCTAGCGGAAAATTCACAGATACGCAGTATTTT	CASSVASGKFTDTQYF
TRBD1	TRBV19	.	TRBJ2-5	TGTGCCAGTAGTTTGAACCGGGACAGGGGTTTGGAGACCCAGTACTTC	CASSLNRDRGLETQYF
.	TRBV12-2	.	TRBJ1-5	TGTGCAAGTCGGATACTCATCCGCAGGAGGATTGCGGAGGAGCCCCAGCATTTT	CASRILIRRRIAEEPQHF
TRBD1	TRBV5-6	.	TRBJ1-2	TGTGCCAGCAGCGAAGGGACAGTGGGGGGCTACACCTTC	CASSEGTVGGYTF
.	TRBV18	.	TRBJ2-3	TGTGCCAGCTCACCAGGGACAATTGATACGCAGTATTTT	CASSPGTIDTQYF
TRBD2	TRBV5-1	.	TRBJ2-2	TGCGCCAGCCTTTCTAGCGGGGGGAACACCGGGGAGCTGTTTTTT	CASLSSGGNTGELFF
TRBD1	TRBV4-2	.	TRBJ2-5	TGTGCCAGCAGCCAAGAAGGGACAGGGGACGGGGAGACCCAGTACTTC	CASSQEGTGDGETQYF
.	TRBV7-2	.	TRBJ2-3	TGTGCCAGCAGTAAACGGGCTAGCGAACGCACAGATACGCAGTATTTT	CASSKRASERTDTQYF
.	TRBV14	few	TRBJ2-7	TGTGCCAGCAGCCAAAGCTACGAGCAGTACTTC	CASSQSYEQYF
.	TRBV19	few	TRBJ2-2	TGTGCCAGTAGTATTATGGGGGAGCTGTTTTTT	CASSIMGELFF